The 31 T cell receptor beta chains below come from one sample, sequenced in a study of T cell repertoires in cytomegalovirus infection (dated by TCRdb to 2018 to 2020). The data were produced on an Illumina HiSeq 1500. TCRdb passed the public sequencing reads through fastp at Q25 and MiXCR, retaining productive beta sequences. Rows matching on CDR3 protein sequence are summarized as one entry with the most common DNA and genes. The sample has 560,000 or so distinct CDR3 sequences on record, approximately 17% of them singletons. More than 20% of the sample is taken by the ten largest. The material sequenced was CD8+ T cells from PBMCs. These receptors were obtained from a human donor in good health (CMV status not recorded). Some clones in this sample may be carry-over from other donors' samples.

The chain joins TRBV7-3 to TRBJ1-4; D uncertain. V gave up 1 base and J gave up 11 bases, with 2 bases separating them. Per the germline V gene, CDR1 is SGHTA and CDR2 is FQGTGA. The CDR3 runs 10 residues. CDR3 coding DNA: TGTGCCAGCAGCTTAAGGAAACTGTTTTTT. Protein product: CASSLRKLFF.

V usage is TRBV15 and J usage is TRBJ1-1; TRBD1 matches at 7 bases. Germline V CDR1 and CDR2: LNHNV, YYDKDF (reference sequence). CDR3 size: 17 residues. Unmatched junction bases numbered 8, after V lost 0 bases and J lost 1 base. CDR3 nucleotide sequence: TGTGCCACCAGCAGAGAAAGGGACAGACCAACGAACACTGAAGCTTTCTTT. As protein: CATSRERDRPTNTEAFF.

This clonotype was seen many times. The chain links TRBV4-1 to TRBJ2-7, with D tentatively TRBD2 (6 bases). Trimming took 0 bases from V and 4 from J, leaving 10 bases between them. The germline CDR1 and CDR2 sequences are MGHRA and YSYEKL. This CDR3 contains 14 residues. The CDR3 coding sequence is TGCGCCAGCAGCCAAGATAGACGGGGGTACGAGCAGTACTTC. This translates into CASSQDRRGYEQYF.

Many counts were recorded for this clonotype. This chain links TRBV7-6 with TRBJ2-7; D is possibly TRBD1 (7 bases). This CDR3 is 16 amino acids long. V lost 3 bases and J lost 5, with 20 bases in between. Germline CDR1 SGHVS, CDR2 FNYEAQ. The CDR3 nucleotides are TGTGCCAGCAGCTTGGGTGCGGGACAGCGGTCTGACGAGCAGTACTTC. Residues: CASSLGAGQRSDEQYF.

The chain is built from TRBV2 and TRBJ2-1; the D gene could be TRBD1 or TRBD2 (5 bases each). The V gene lost 4 bases and the J gene lost 10 bases, with 17 bases spanning the gap. The germline V gene encodes CDR1 SNHLY and CDR2 FYNNEI. The CDR3 consists of 14 residues. In DNA form, the CDR3 reads TGTGCCAGCAGTGTTAGGTGGCAGGGAGTAGAGCAGTTCTTC. Amino acid sequence: CASSVRWQGVEQFF.

The chain carries TRBV7-7 and TRBJ2-1; the match to TRBD2 covers 12 bases. The CDR3 length is 18 residues. From germline, CDR1 is SSHAT and CDR2 FNYEAQ (reference sequence). Germline trimming cut 5 bases from V and 6 bases from J; bases unmatched to any gene: 14. CDR3: CASSPVLAGGPYPNEQFF. In nucleotides, the CDR3 is TGTGCCAGCAGCCCCGTGCTAGCGGGGGGGCCCTATCCCAATGAGCAGTTCTTC.

The chain employs TRBV5-1 and TRBJ1-1; D gene ambiguous. Germline CDR1 and CDR2: SGHRS and YFSETQ. This CDR3 comprises 11 residues. Trimming took 5 bases from V and 11 from J, leaving 13 bases between them. DNA for the CDR3: TGCGCCAGCAGTTATCCGGGCCGCGCTTTCTTT. This sequence encodes CASSYPGRAFF.

V and J are TRBV12-5 and TRBJ1-6, with TRBD1 matching over 7 bases. The V gene end was trimmed by 6 bases and the J gene end by 7 bases; junction bases not matched to a gene: 9. Germline CDR1 reads LGHNT; CDR2 reads FRNRAP. The CDR3 totals 15 residues. CDR3 nucleotides: TGTGCTAGTGGCTCCCCCGACAGGGAAAATTCACCCCTCCACTTT. It encodes CASGSPDRENSPLHF.

This clonotype was seen ten or more times. The V call is TRBV7-2, the J call TRBJ2-7, with 7 bases aligning to TRBD1. There are 16 residues in the CDR3. Losses at the gene ends were 6 bases for V and 0 bases for J; bases not matched to a gene: 11. The germline V gene has CDR1 SGHTA and CDR2 FQGNSA. CDR3 DNA: TGTGCCAGCAGTCCCTCCGGGACAGCAAGCTCCTACGAGCAGTACTTC. Translated, it gives CASSPSGTASSYEQYF. The complete variable domain, with remaining parts taken from reference TRBV7-2 and TRBJ2-7, reads GAGVSQSPSNKVTEKGKDVELRCDPISGHTALYWYRQSLGQGLEFLIYFQGNSAPDKSGLPSDRFSAERTGGSVSTLTIQRTQQEDSAVYLCASSPSGTASSYEQYFGPGTRLTVT.

This clonotype has a count of ten or more. The CDR3 nucleotides are TGTGCCAGTATTGATAACGACCGGGACGGTGGATTCCTACGAGCAGGCGGGGAGTACTTC. Translated, it gives CASIDNDRDGGFLRAGGEYF. The V gene is TRBV19, the J gene TRBJ2-7; tentative D call: TRBD2 (6 bases). Trimming cost V 7 bases and J 11 bases, with 42 bases left between them. The germline V gene has CDR1 LNHDA and CDR2 SQIVND (reference sequence). CDR3 length: 20 residues.

In its sample, this clonotype was seen many times. V usage is TRBV14 and J usage is TRBJ2-3, with 8 bases fitting TRBD2. Unmatched junction bases numbered 9, after V lost 3 bases and J lost 4 bases. The germline CDR1 and CDR2 sequences are SGHDN and FVKESK. The length of the CDR3 is 16 residues. CDR3 protein: CASSQLKRERADTQYF. The CDR3 region has the DNA TGTGCCAGCAGCCAGTTGAAGCGGGAGCGAGCAGATACGCAGTATTTT.

This clonotype occurred a few times. J is TRBJ2-6 and V is TRBV6-6, with TRBD1 matching over 7 bases. The CDR3 covers 16 residues. After removal of 6 bases from V and 4 bases from J, the junction contained 9 bases not matched to a gene. Germline values: CDR1 MNHNY, CDR2 SVGAGI (reference sequence). The CDR3 here is CASSHFTGAGANVLTF. The CDR3 nucleotides read TGTGCCAGCAGCCATTTTACAGGGGCCGGGGCCAACGTCCTGACTTTC.

V and J are TRBV2 and TRBJ1-4; 9 nucleotides agree with TRBD1. The CDR3 is made up of 17 amino acids. V lost 4 bases, J lost 8 bases, and 14 bases stayed unmatched. CDR1 and CDR2 from the germline V gene are SNHLY and FYNNEI. The CDR3 reads CASSARDRVGEEEKLFF. In nucleotides, the CDR3 is TGTGCCAGCAGTGCCCGGGACAGGGTGGGGGAAGAGGAAAAACTGTTTTTT.

J is TRBJ2-3 and V is TRBV29-1, with 9 bases matching TRBD1. The CDR3 loop spans 14 amino acids. Germline CDR1 is SQVTM and CDR2 is ANQGSEA. The V gene end was trimmed by 7 bases and the J gene end by 0 bases; junction bases not matched to a gene: 5. In nucleotides, the CDR3 is TGCAGCGCCGAACAGGGGGCCAGCACAGATACGCAGTATTTT. Residues: CSAEQGASTDTQYF.

The chain combines TRBV15 with TRBJ2-1; D is unclear. The CDR3 loop spans 13 amino acids. The V end lost 0 bases, the J end lost 9 bases, and 9 bases lay between the germline ends. The germline V gene encodes CDR1 LNHNV and CDR2 YYDKDF (reference sequence). CDR3 in DNA: TGTGCCACCAGCAGAGATCGGTCTGCTGAGCAGTTCTTC. This encodes CATSRDRSAEQFF.

This clonotype was seen a few times. V and J are TRBV6-1 and TRBJ2-1; 10 nucleotides match TRBD2. V dropped 8 bases and J dropped 14; count of bases not matched to a gene: 6. Germline loops: CDR1 MNHNS, CDR2 SASEGT. There are 11 residues in the CDR3. The CDR3 bases are TGTGCCAGCGGACTAGCGGTTGATGAGTTCTTC. It encodes CASGLAVDEFF.

This clonotype was detected a few times. The chain recombines TRBV5-5 with TRBJ1-5; D possibly corresponds to TRBD1 (6 bases). Deletions cut 0 bases from V and 7 bases from J, with 17 bases between. The CDR3 has 16 amino acids. Germline CDR1 and CDR2: SGHKS and YYEKEE (reference sequence). CDR3 residues: CASSLDLWGAGQPQHF. As DNA, the CDR3 is TGTGCCAGCAGCTTGGACCTCTGGGGGGCAGGCCAGCCCCAGCATTTT.

This clonotype has at least ten counts. The chain joins TRBV28 to TRBJ1-1, with no clear D. This CDR3 contains 14 residues. Deletions cut 5 bases from V and 4 bases from J, with 14 bases between. Germline values: CDR1 MDHEN, CDR2 SYDVKM. This CDR3 is CASSPIDKSTEAFF. The CDR3 DNA sequence: TGTGCCAGCAGTCCCATAGACAAATCCACTGAAGCTTTCTTT.

Only a few counts were recorded for this clonotype. V gene TRBV5-6 combines with J gene TRBJ2-7, with TRBD2 matching over 10 bases. With 1 base clipped from V and 5 bases from J, the junction kept 6 bases outside the gene matches. Germline V gives CDR1 SGHDT, CDR2 YYEEEE. The CDR3 runs 15 residues. The CDR3 nucleotides are TGTGCCAGCAGCTTGCTGGTAGCGGGAGGCGACGAGCAGTACTTC. As protein: CASSLLVAGGDEQYF.

This clonotype was found many times. This sequence joins TRBV7-9 and TRBJ1-2, with 9 nucleotides matching TRBD1. This CDR3 comprises 14 residues. Germline V gene sequence: CDR1 SEHNR, CDR2 FQNEAQ (reference sequence). J was trimmed by 8 bases and V by 5 bases; bases with no gene match: 9. CDR3 in amino acids: CASSPPGQGMGYTF. In DNA, the CDR3 is TGTGCCAGCAGCCCACCGGGACAGGGTATGGGCTACACCTTC.

The sample holds a few counts of this clonotype. This chain links TRBV10-3 with TRBJ2-2, with D possibly matching TRBD2 (5 bases). From germline, CDR1 is ENHRY and CDR2 SYGVKD. V dropped 1 base and J dropped 0 bases, with 9 bases sitting between them. The CDR3 runs to 16 residues. CDR3 nucleotides: TGTGCCATCAGTGAGTTTTCCGGGACGAACACCGGGGAGCTGTTTTTT. Protein sequence: CAISEFSGTNTGELFF.

This clonotype has at least ten counts. V is TRBV19 and J is TRBJ2-1; D possibly corresponds to TRBD2 (6 bases). The CDR3 contains 15 residues. CDR1 and CDR2 (germline): LNHDA, SQIVND (reference sequence). The V and J ends lost 3 bases and 3 bases respectively, with 12 bases between them. The CDR3 DNA reads as TGTGCCAGTAGTATGGCAGCCGGGGGCTACAATGAGCAGTTCTTC. Translating gives CASSMAAGGYNEQFF.

This clonotype was counted between two and nine times. The chain combines TRBV6-5 with TRBJ1-4; possibly TRBD1 for D (6 bases). Deletions cut 4 bases from V and 3 bases from J, with 15 bases between. The CDR3 has 16 residues. CDR1 MNHEY and CDR2 SVGAGI come from the germline V gene. In DNA, the CDR3 is TGTGCCAGCAGTTGGGATGGGGGGCTCTCTAATGAAAAACTGTTTTTT. This gives the protein CASSWDGGLSNEKLFF.

This clonotype was seen ten or more times. A read error may account for a junction end that differs from germline. The rearrangement joins TRBV12-3 or TRBV12-4 to TRBJ2-2, with TRBD1 as a possible D gene (7 bases). There are 17 residues in the CDR3. The CDR3 sequence: CASTLPSGGPDTGELFF. CDR3 nucleotides: TGTGCCAGCACTTTACCTTCAGGGGGGCCGGACACCGGGGAGCTGTTTTTT.

This clonotype came up many times. This chain uses TRBV12-5 with TRBJ2-1; 7 bases fit TRBD1. Per germline, CDR1 LGHNT and CDR2 FRNRAP. With 5 bases clipped from V and 3 bases from J, the junction kept 7 bases outside the gene matches. CDR3 length: 15 amino acids. Here the CDR3 reads CASGSGQGVYNEQFF. As DNA, the CDR3 is TGTGCTAGTGGTAGTGGGCAGGGGGTCTACAATGAGCAGTTCTTC.

The V and J genes are TRBV27 and TRBJ2-1; D could derive from TRBD1 or TRBD2 (5 bases each). This CDR3 is built from 12 residues. V was trimmed by 7 bases and J by 10 bases, leaving 14 bases between them. CDR1 MNHEY and CDR2 SMNVEV come from the germline V gene (reference sequence). The CDR3 DNA sequence: TGTGCCAGCATTTCCGGATGGGGGGAGCAGTTCTTC. It is translated as CASISGWGEQFF.

J is TRBJ2-3 and V is TRBV19; D perhaps matches TRBD1 (5 bases). Germline V lookup: CDR1 LNHDA, CDR2 SQIVND (reference sequence). The CDR3 loop spans 15 amino acids. V was shortened by 0 bases and J by 4 bases, with 11 bases between the two germline ends. This chain's CDR3 is CASSIEGQGPDTQYF. CDR3 nucleotides: TGTGCCAGTAGTATAGAAGGGCAGGGTCCAGATACGCAGTATTTT.

This clonotype has only a few counts. The rearrangement joins TRBV11-2 to TRBJ2-4; D might be TRBD1 or TRBD2, each matching 6 bases. V shed 5 bases and J shed 15 bases, with 23 bases lying between them. CDR3 length equals 14 residues. CDR1 and CDR2 (germline): SGHAT, FQNNGV. The CDR3 DNA sequence: TGTGCCAGCAGCCGGTTGGACGCGGGACAACGGTTGTACTTC. It is translated as CASSRLDAGQRLYF. Complete variable domain (other parts from reference TRBV11-2 and TRBJ2-4): EAGVAQSPRYKIIEKRQSVAFWCNPISGHATLYWYQQILGQGPKLLIQFQNNGVVDDSQLPKDRFSAERLKGVDSTLKIQPAKLEDSAVYLCASSRLDAGQRLYFGAGTRLSVL.

This clonotype was counted at least ten times. V gene TRBV7-9 combines with J gene TRBJ2-7; TRBD1 matches 10 bases. CDR1 and CDR2 from the germline V gene are SEHNR and FQNEAQ (reference sequence). The CDR3 runs 15 residues. V shed 5 bases, J shed 5 bases, and the junction held 9 bases outside the gene matches. The DNA of the CDR3 is TGTGCCAGCAGCGAGACAGGGGGCGCCTTGGACGAGCAGTACTTC. Its protein is CASSETGGALDEQYF.

Concerning this clonotype: This may be a read error: a much more frequent sequence differs by one nucleotide. The chain carries TRBV7-6 and TRBJ2-1, with D perhaps TRBD1 or TRBD2 (7 bases each). The CDR3 extends over 13 amino acids. Trimming stripped 8 bases from V and 5 bases from J, with 13 bases between. CDR1 SGHVS and CDR2 FNYEAQ come from the germline V gene. This chain's CDR3 is CASGQGGHNEQFF. CDR3 nucleotide sequence: TGTGCCAGCGGGCAGGGGGGGCACAATGAGCAGTTCTTC.

This clonotype was seen a few times. V and J are TRBV5-1 and TRBJ1-6; D not certain. The germline V and J ends were trimmed by 5 bases and 9 bases, with 9 bases remaining between them. The CDR3 sequence is 12 residues long. Germline-derived CDR1 and CDR2 are SGHRS and YFSETQ. The CDR3 loop reads CASRYEGSPLHF. In DNA form, the CDR3 reads TGCGCCAGCAGGTATGAGGGTTCACCCCTCCACTTT.